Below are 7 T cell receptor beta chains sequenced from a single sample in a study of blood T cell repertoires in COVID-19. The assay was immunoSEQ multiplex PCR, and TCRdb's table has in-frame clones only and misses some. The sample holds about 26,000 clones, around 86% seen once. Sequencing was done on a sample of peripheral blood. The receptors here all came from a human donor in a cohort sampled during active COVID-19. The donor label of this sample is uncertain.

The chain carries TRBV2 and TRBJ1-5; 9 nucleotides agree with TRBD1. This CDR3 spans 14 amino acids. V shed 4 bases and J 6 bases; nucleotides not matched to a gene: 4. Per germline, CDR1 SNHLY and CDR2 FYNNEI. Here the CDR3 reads CASSGDRGFQPQHF. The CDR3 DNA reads TGTGCCAGCAGTGGTGACAGGGGGTTTCAGCCCCAGCATTTT.

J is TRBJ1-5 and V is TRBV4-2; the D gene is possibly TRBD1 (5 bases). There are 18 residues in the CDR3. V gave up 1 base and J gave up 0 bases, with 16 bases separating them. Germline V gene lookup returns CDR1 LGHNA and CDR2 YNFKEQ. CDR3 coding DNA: TGTGCCAGCAGCCAAGGAACCGGGACTCAGTATAGCAATCAGCCCCAGCATTTT. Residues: CASSQGTGTQYSNQPQHF.

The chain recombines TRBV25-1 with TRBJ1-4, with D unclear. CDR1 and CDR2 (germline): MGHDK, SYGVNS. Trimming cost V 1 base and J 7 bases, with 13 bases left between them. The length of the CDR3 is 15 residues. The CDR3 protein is CASSELSLGGEKLFF. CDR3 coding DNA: TGTGCCAGCAGTGAATTGTCCCTCGGAGGTGAAAAACTGTTTTTT.

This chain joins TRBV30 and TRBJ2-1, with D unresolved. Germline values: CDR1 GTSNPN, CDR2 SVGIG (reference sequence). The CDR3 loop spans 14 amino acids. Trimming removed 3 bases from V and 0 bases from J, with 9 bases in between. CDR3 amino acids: CAWRSGSSYNEQFF. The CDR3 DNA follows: TGTGCCTGGAGATCGGGTAGCTCCTACAATGAGCAGTTCTTC.

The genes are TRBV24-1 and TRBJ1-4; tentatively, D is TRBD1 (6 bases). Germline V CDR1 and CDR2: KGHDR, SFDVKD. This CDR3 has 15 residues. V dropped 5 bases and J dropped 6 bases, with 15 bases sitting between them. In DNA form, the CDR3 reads TGTGCCACCAGTGCTAAGCCAGGGGATGATGAAAAACTGTTTTTT. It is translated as CATSAKPGDDEKLFF.

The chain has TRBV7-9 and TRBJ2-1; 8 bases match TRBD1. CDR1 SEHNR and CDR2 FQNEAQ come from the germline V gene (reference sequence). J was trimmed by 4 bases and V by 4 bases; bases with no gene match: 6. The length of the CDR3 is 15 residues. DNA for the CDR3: TGTGCCAGCAGCTCAGGACAGGGATTGTACAATGAGCAGTTCTTC. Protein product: CASSSGQGLYNEQFF.

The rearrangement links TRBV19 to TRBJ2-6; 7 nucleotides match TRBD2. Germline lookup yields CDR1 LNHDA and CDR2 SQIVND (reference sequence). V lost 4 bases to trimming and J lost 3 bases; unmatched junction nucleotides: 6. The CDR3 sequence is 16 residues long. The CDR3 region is CASSTGLMGGANVLTF. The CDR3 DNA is TGTGCCAGTAGTACGGGACTAATGGGTGGGGCCAACGTCCTGACTTTC.